This entry concerns a single TCR beta chain. The CDR3 sequence is 13 residues long. The V end was cut by 8 bases, the J end by 0 bases, with 10 bases between. Germline V gene sequence: CDR1 MGHDK, CDR2 SYGVNS. This entry belongs to a study of blood T cell repertoires in COVID-19. Study summary: COVID-19 samples, acute and convalescent, were from the United States, Italy and Spain. In each case, the material was cDNA or gDNA derived from T cells, B-cell-depleted T cells, or PBMCs.

Original processing notes: Estimated nucleated cell counts came from reference gene primer amplification. Clones were sequenced by immunoSEQ multiplex PCR, and TCRdb holds only the in-frame ones, with some missing. The DNA gave D and trimming, while V, J and clone size come from that table. The repertoire has under 130,000 clones, 80% to 85% of them found once; the top ten carry 15%. The sequenced sample was peripheral blood. The rearrangement uses TRBV25-1 and TRBJ1-1; D might be TRBD1 (6 bases). This clonotype originated in a woman of 80 years or more with acute or convalescent COVID-19. CDR3 in amino acids: CASQGQMNTEAFF. The DNA of the CDR3 is TGTGCCAGCCAAGGACAGATGAACACTGAAGCTTTCTTT.